The 22 T cell receptor beta chains listed next were all sequenced from one sample in a study of T cells in Graves' hyperthyroidism and ophthalmopathy. Amplification of TCR beta CDR3 regions used RNA as the template. HTBI primers drove first-round RT-PCR of the TCR CDR3. From the multiplex PCR reads, TCRdb called clonotypes with MiXCR, one entry per CDR3 protein. Altogether a few hundred thousand distinct CDR3 sequences are present, about 16% being singletons, with the ten largest covering approximately 30%. Sequencing input: blood. The source of these receptors is a woman in her thirties with Graves' ophthalmopathy.

This chain uses TRBV6-1 with TRBJ2-2; D possibly corresponds to TRBD1 (6 bases). Trimming removed 7 bases from V and 6 bases from J, with 15 bases in between. Germline V lookup: CDR1 MNHNS, CDR2 SASEGT. The CDR3 loop spans 14 amino acids. CDR3 bases: TGTGCCAGCACCCAGAAAGGACAGTCCGGGGAGCTGTTTTTT. Translation: CASTQKGQSGELFF.

This clonotype was recorded at least ten times. The CDR3 loop reads CASSFFLSLTAGTEAFF. The CDR3 bases are TGTGCCAGCAGCTTTTTCCTTAGCCTGACGGCGGGCACTGAAGCTTTCTTT. This chain uses TRBV7-2 with TRBJ1-1, with no clear D. The CDR3 has 17 residues. Trimming cost V 3 bases and J 4 bases, with 21 bases left between them. Germline lookup yields CDR1 SGHTA and CDR2 FQGNSA.

This clonotype was recorded many times. V gene TRBV20-1 combines with J gene TRBJ2-1; D is unclear. This CDR3 is 15 amino acids long. The V gene lost 5 bases and the J gene lost 0 bases, with 14 bases spanning the gap. Germline V gives CDR1 DFQATT, CDR2 SNEGSKA (reference sequence). Here the CDR3 reads CSAQVRQSSYNEQFF. CDR3 sequence (DNA): TGCAGTGCTCAGGTGCGCCAAAGCTCCTACAATGAGCAGTTCTTC.

This clonotype came up many times. This chain links TRBV18 with TRBJ2-7; D may correspond to TRBD1 or TRBD2 (5 bases each). V was pared by 1 base and J by 3 bases, with 10 bases between. CDR1 is KGHSH and CDR2 is LQKENI in the germline V gene. The CDR3 is 14 amino acids. The CDR3 nucleotides read TGTGCCAGCTCACCACGGGGGTCGAGCTACGAGCAGTACTTC. Translated: CASSPRGSSYEQYF. Based on the CDR3 plus reference TRBV18 and TRBJ2-7, the full variable domain is NAGVMQNPRHLVRRRGQEARLRCSPMKGHSHVYWYRQLPEEGLKFMVYLQKENIIDESGMPKERFSAEFPKEGPSILRIQQVVRGDSAAYFCASSPRGSSYEQYFGPGTRLTVT.

The chain has TRBV24-1 and TRBJ2-1; 7 nucleotides line up with TRBD1. Trimming cost V 4 bases and J 8 bases; bases outside gene matches: 13. The CDR3 is 16 amino acids. Germline lookup yields CDR1 KGHDR and CDR2 SFDVKD. CDR3 sequence (DNA): TGTGCCACCAGTGAATACGACAGGGCCCCGCACGATGAGCAGTTCTTC. Encoded protein: CATSEYDRAPHDEQFF.

There are a few counts of this clonotype. The rearrangement uses TRBV27 and TRBJ2-7; D not resolved. Germline V gene data show CDR1 as MNHEY and CDR2 as SMNVEV (reference sequence). Between the trimmed V and J ends, which lost 2 bases and 1 base, there was a span of 12 bases. This CDR3 region has 15 residues. This CDR3 reads CASSLRQDLSYEQYF. The CDR3 region has the DNA TGTGCCAGCAGTTTAAGGCAGGACCTTTCCTACGAGCAGTACTTC.

This clonotype showed up many times. J is TRBJ2-3 and V is TRBV6-2 or TRBV6-3; 7 bases agree with TRBD2. This CDR3 spans 17 amino acids. CDR1 MNHEY and CDR2 SVGEGT come from the germline V gene. After removal of 2 bases from V and 2 bases from J, the junction contained 10 bases not matched to a gene. CDR3 nucleotide sequence: TGTGCCAGCAGTTACGAGACTAGCCCACCCTACACAGATACGCAGTATTTT. It codes for CASSYETSPPYTDTQYF.

Notes on this clonotype: Its ends do not fully match the called genes, so a read error is possible. The rearrangement joins TRBV7-2 to TRBJ1-3; D gene uncertain. Germline V gene data show CDR1 as SGHTA and CDR2 as FQGNSA. There are 15 residues in the CDR3. The CDR3 sequence is CASSTYGGSGNTIYF. CDR3 coding DNA: TGTGCGAGCAGCACCTACGGAGGATCTGGAAACACCATATATTTT.

This chain joins TRBV28 and TRBJ2-7; 14 bases match TRBD2. CDR3 length: 16 amino acids. V trimming: 6 bases; J trimming: 5 bases; junction bases outside the gene matches: 9. Germline CDR1 and CDR2: MDHEN and SYDVKM. CDR3 residues: CASSYLGTSGSNEQYF. The CDR3 DNA sequence: TGTGCCAGCAGCTACCTCGGGACTAGCGGGAGCAACGAGCAGTACTTC.

This clonotype was observed at least ten times. The V gene is TRBV7-2, the J gene TRBJ2-5; 7 bases line up with TRBD2. The junction had 19 bases not matched to a gene; V was cut back by 5 bases and J by 1 base. The CDR3 covers 19 residues. Per the germline V gene, CDR1 is SGHTA and CDR2 is FQGNSA. CDR3 nucleotide sequence: TGTGCCAGCAGCCCCCGGCGGCTTGGGCTACTAGCGCTCCAAGAGACCCAGTACTTC. It codes for CASSPRRLGLLALQETQYF.

The chain couples TRBV28 to TRBJ2-1; D is uncertain. CDR3 length: 12 residues. Looked up from germline, CDR1 is MDHEN and CDR2 is SYDVKM. V was cut by 11 bases and J by 7 bases, with 15 bases left in between. The CDR3 region has the DNA TGTGCCTCCCTGCTAGATCCGAATGAGCAGTTCTTC. This translates into CASLLDPNEQFF.

This clonotype showed up many times. The chain carries TRBV5-1 and TRBJ2-7, with 9 nucleotides matching TRBD1. Germline assignment: CDR1 SGHRS and CDR2 YFSETQ. The length of the CDR3 is 15 residues. V was clipped by 5 bases and J by 3 bases; unmatched bases: 9. The chain's CDR3 is CASSLTGTGNYEQYF. The CDR3 coding sequence is TGCGCCAGCAGTTTGACCGGGACAGGGAACTACGAGCAGTACTTC.

The genes are TRBV6-1 and TRBJ1-5, with unresolved D. The germline gives CDR1 MNHNS, CDR2 SASEGT. The CDR3 totals 16 residues. The V and J ends lost 7 bases and 0 bases respectively, with 16 bases between them. In nucleotides, the CDR3 is TGTGCCAGCACCTCTTCCACGGGGTATAGCAATCAGCCCCAGCATTTT. Translation gives CASTSSTGYSNQPQHF.

At least ten counts were recorded for this clonotype. V usage is TRBV11-2 and J usage is TRBJ1-2, with a weak D call TRBD1 (6 bases). Germline V gene sequence: CDR1 SGHAT, CDR2 FQNNGV. V lost 6 bases, J lost 3 bases, and 17 bases lay in between. The CDR3 has 15 residues. The CDR3 DNA sequence: TGTGCCAGCAGACAGGGTTTATATTTGGACTATGGCTACACCTTC. The encoded protein is CASRQGLYLDYGYTF.

This clonotype was counted between two and nine times. Mismatch with germline at one junction end may stem from a read error. V is TRBV9 and J is TRBJ2-5; 8 nucleotides agree with TRBD2. The CDR3 is 15 residues long. Germline V lookup: CDR1 SGDLS, CDR2 YYNGEE. The CDR3 nucleotides read TGTGCCAGCAGCTATAGCGGGACTTACCAAGAGGCCCAGTACTTC. Its protein is CASSYSGTYQEAQYF.

There are a few counts of this clonotype. The chain links TRBV6-1 to TRBJ2-7; TRBD1 agrees at 7 bases. V lost 6 bases to trimming and J lost 12 bases; unmatched junction nucleotides: 17. The CDR3 is 14 amino acids. Germline assignment: CDR1 MNHNS and CDR2 SASEGT. CDR3 coding DNA: TGTGCCAGCAGGAGAGGACAGGCCTCTACGGGGCGGTACTTC. Translating it yields CASRRGQASTGRYF.

Concerning this clonotype itself: A much more abundant neighbour one base away suggests this may be a read error. CDR3 sequence (DNA): TGTGCCAGCAGAAACATAGCGGGGTCAAACAATGAGCAGTTCTTC. It is translated as CASRNIAGSNNEQFF. The rearrangement joins TRBV28 to TRBJ2-1, with 8 bases that match TRBD2. CDR3 length: 15 residues. After removal of 6 bases from V and 5 bases from J, the junction contained 9 bases not matched to a gene. Germline V lookup: CDR1 MDHEN, CDR2 SYDVKM. Supplemented by reference TRBV28 and TRBJ2-1, the full variable domain reads DVKVTQSSRYLVKRTGEKVFLECVQDMDHENMFWYRQDPGLGLRLIYFSYDVKMKEKGDIPEGYSVSREKKERFSLILESASTNQTSMYLCASRNIAGSNNEQFFGPGTRLTVL.

This clonotype was seen only a few times. V and J are TRBV10-2 and TRBJ2-7; D not certain. The germline V gene has CDR1 WSHSY and CDR2 SAAADI. V was clipped by 0 bases and J by 2 bases, with 8 bases between them. CDR3 length: 14 amino acids. The CDR3 spells CASSESMGTYEQYF. For the CDR3, the DNA is TGCGCCAGCAGTGAGTCCATGGGTACCTACGAGCAGTACTTC.

This clonotype was observed many times. The chain recombines TRBV7-2 with TRBJ2-2, with 10 bases identical to TRBD2. The germline V gene has CDR1 SGHTA and CDR2 FQGNSA. The length of the CDR3 is 14 residues. Trimming took 5 bases from V and 5 from J; bases not matched to a gene: 2. The CDR3 coding sequence is TGTGCCAGCAGCGGACTAGCGGATACCGGGGAGCTGTTTTTT. Amino acids: CASSGLADTGELFF.

The J gene is TRBJ1-1, the V gene TRBV19; D possibly corresponds to TRBD1 (5 bases). Germline V gene sequence: CDR1 LNHDA, CDR2 SQIVND (reference sequence). Trimming cost V 3 bases and J 0 bases, with 8 bases left between them. CDR3 length: 14 residues. The CDR3 region has the DNA TGTGCCAGTAGTATCTCGGACATGAACACTGAAGCTTTCTTT. Translation gives CASSISDMNTEAFF.

This clonotype was detected ten times or more. The chain uses TRBV28 and TRBJ2-3; 8 bases are a match to TRBD2. CDR1 is MDHEN, CDR2 SYDVKM, per germline. J was trimmed by 4 bases and V by 5 bases; bases with no gene match: 20. CDR3 size: 19 residues. The CDR3 coding sequence is TGTGCCAGCAGTAACCCCAGGGGTCGGTCCAGCGGGAGTGCAGATACGCAGTATTTT. It yields the protein CASSNPRGRSSGSADTQYF.

This clonotype was seen repeatedly, ten times or more. The chain is built from TRBV12-3 or TRBV12-4 and TRBJ2-1; D is unclear. CDR3 length: 13 residues. V shed 3 bases and J shed 4 bases, with 7 bases lying between them. The CDR3 protein is CASSLLQYNEQFF. The CDR3, as DNA: TGTGCCAGCAGTTTGCTACAGTACAATGAGCAGTTCTTC.